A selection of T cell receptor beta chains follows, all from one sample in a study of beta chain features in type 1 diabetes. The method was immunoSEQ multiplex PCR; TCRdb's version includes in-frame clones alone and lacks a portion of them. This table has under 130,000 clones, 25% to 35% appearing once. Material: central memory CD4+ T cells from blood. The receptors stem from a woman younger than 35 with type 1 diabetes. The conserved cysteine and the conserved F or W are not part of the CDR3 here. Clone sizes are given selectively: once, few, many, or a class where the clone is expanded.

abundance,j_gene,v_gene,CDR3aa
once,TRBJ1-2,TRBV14,ASSRDRGLGGYT
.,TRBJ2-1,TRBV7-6,ASSLRGDEQF
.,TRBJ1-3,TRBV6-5,ASSRTVSGNTIY
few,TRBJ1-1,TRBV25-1,ASSESGGGNTEAF
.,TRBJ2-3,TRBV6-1,ASSEGWTSGSTDTQY
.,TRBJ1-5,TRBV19,ASSIWAKTNQPQH
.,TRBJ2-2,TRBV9,ASSAGQGAVRTTGELF
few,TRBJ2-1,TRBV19,ASSIARDRGRNEQF
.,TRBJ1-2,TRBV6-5,ACAGGYGYT
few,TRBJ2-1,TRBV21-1,ASSKARTSGSVINEQF
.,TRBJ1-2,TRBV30,AWSTGGGEAYGYT
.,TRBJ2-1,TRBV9,ASSPQGGEDNEQF
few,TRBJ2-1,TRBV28,ASKLTGTGDSGKQF
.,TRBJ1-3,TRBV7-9,ASSPSGAGGNTIY
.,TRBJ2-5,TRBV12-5,ASGQGRETQY
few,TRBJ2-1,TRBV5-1,ASSSGLDGESFGEQF
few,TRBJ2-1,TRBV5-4,ASSLARLAGAVNEQF
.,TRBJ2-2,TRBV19,ASSMDSGLATGELF
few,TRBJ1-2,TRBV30,AWTQGGYGYT
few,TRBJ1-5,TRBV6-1,ASSEDRGQPQH
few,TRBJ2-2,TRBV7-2,ASRGSRDTGELF
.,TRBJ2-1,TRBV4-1,ASSQEERRSEQF
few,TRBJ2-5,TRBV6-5,ASTPRGGGRVTQY
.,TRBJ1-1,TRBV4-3,ASSQDPGRNTEAF
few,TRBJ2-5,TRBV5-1,ASSTGQSQETQY
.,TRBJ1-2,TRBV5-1,ASSSTGLESYGYT
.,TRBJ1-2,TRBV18,ASSRQGSNYGYT
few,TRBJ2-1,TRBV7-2,ASSLVWGGEQF
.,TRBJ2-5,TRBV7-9,ASSFWGDETQY
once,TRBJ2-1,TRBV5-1,ASSRGVNLADYNEQF
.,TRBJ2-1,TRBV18,ASSPNSGKSSYNEQF
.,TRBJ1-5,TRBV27,ASSQDRNQPQH
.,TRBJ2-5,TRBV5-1,ASTRQGDQETQY
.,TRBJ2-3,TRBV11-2,ASSLGFAGGATDTQY
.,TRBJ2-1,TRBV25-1,ATRPIWAPPSYNEQF